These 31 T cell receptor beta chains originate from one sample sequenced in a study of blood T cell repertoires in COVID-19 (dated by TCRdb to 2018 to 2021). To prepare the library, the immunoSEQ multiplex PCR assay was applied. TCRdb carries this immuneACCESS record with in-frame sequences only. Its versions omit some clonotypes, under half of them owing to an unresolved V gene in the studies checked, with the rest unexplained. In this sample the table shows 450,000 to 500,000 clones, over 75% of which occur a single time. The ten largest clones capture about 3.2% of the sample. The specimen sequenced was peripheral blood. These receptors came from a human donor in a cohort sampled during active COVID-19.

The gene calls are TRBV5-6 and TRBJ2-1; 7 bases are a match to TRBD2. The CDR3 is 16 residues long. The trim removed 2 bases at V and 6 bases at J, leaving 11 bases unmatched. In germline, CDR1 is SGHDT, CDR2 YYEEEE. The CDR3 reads CASSFDRRELANEQFF. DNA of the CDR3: TGTGCCAGCAGCTTCGACCGGCGGGAGTTAGCCAATGAGCAGTTCTTC.

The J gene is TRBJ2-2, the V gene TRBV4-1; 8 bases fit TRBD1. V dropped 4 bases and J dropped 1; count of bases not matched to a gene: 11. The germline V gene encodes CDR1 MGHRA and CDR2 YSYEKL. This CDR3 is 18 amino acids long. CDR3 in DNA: TGCGCCAGCAGCCTCGAATTTGTAGGGACAGGGAACACCGGGGAGCTGTTTTTT. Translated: CASSLEFVGTGNTGELFF.

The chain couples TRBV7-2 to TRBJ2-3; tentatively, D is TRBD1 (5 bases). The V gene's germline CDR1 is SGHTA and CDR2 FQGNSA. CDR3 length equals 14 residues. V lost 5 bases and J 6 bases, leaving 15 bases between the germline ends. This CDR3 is CASSPTGPSDTQYF. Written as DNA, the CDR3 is TGTGCCAGCAGCCCCACAGGCCCGTCGGATACGCAGTATTTT.

Here the CDR3 reads CASRSRTGGYEQYF. Here the CDR3 DNA reads TGTGCCAGCAGGTCACGGACAGGGGGCTACGAGCAGTACTTC. The chain is built from TRBV2 and TRBJ2-7, with 10 bases matching TRBD1. Unmatched junction bases numbered 5, after V lost 6 bases and J lost 3 bases. Germline CDR1 and CDR2: SNHLY and FYNNEI. The CDR3 has 14 residues.

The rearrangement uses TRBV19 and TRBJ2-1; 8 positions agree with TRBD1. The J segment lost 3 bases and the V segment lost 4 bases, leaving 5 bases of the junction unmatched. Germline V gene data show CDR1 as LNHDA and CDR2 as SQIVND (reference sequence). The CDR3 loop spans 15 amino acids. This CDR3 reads CASSTTGVLYNEQFF. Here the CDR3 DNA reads TGTGCCAGTAGTACGACAGGGGTCCTCTACAATGAGCAGTTCTTC.

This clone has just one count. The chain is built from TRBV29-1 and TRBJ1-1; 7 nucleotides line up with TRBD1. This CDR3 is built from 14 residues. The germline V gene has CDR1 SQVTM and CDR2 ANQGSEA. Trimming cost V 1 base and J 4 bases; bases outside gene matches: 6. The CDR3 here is CSVEVSAGGTEAFF. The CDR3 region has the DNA TGCAGCGTTGAAGTCTCGGCAGGGGGCACTGAAGCTTTCTTT.

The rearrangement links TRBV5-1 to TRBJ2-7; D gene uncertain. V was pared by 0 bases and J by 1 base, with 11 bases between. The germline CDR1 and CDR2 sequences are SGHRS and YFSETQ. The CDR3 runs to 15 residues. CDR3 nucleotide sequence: TGCGCCAGCAGCTTGGGCACAGCTCAGTCCTACGAGCAGTACTTC. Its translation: CASSLGTAQSYEQYF.

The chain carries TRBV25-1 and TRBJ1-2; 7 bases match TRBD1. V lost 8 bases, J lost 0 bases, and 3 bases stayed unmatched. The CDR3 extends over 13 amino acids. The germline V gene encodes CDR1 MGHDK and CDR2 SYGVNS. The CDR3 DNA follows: TGTGCCAGCTGGGACAGCCCTAACTATGGCTACACCTTC. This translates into CASWDSPNYGYTF.

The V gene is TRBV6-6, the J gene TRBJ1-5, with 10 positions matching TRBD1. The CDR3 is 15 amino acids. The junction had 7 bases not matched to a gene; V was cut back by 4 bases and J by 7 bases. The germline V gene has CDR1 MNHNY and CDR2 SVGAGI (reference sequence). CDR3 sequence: CASSFTTGGPQPQHF. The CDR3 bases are TGTGCCAGCAGTTTCACGACAGGGGGCCCGCAGCCCCAGCATTTT.

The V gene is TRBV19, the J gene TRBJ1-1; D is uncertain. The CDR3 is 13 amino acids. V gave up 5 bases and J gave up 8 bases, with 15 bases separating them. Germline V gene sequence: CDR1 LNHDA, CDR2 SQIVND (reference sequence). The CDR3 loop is CASSSYSELEAFF. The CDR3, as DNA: TGTGCCAGTAGTTCCTACAGTGAACTCGAAGCTTTCTTT.

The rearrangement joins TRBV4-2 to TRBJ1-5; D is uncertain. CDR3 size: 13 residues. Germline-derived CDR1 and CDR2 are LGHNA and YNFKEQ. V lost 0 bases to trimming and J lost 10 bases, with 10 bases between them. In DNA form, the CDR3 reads TGTGCCAGCAGCCAAGATCGGTCTCGACCCCAGCATTTT. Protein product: CASSQDRSRPQHF.

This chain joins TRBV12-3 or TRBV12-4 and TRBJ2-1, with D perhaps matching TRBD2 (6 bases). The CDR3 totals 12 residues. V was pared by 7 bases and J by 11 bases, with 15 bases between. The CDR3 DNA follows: TGTGCCAGCACCTATTCGCTAGCGAAGCAGTTCTTC. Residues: CASTYSLAKQFF.

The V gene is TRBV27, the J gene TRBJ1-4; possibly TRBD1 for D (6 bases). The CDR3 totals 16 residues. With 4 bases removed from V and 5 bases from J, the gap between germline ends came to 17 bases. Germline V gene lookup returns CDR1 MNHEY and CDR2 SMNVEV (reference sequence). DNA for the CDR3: TGTGCCAGCAGTTCCTCCCCCGGGCAGGGGAATGAAAAACTGTTTTTT. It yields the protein CASSSSPGQGNEKLFF.

Written as DNA, the CDR3 is TGTGCCAGCAGCCCGGGGGTAGGGACTGAAGCTTTCTTT. Its protein is CASSPGVGTEAFF. This sequence joins TRBV7-2 and TRBJ1-1; D perhaps matches TRBD1 (5 bases). The CDR3 loop spans 13 amino acids. The germline CDR1 and CDR2 sequences are SGHTA and FQGNSA. V was pared by 5 bases and J by 5 bases, with 12 bases between.

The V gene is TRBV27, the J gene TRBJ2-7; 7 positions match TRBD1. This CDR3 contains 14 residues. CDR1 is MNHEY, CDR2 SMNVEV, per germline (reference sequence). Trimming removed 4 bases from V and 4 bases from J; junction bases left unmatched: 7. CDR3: CASSSYRGGYEQYF. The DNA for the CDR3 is TGTGCCAGCAGTTCGTACAGGGGCGGGTACGAGCAGTACTTC.

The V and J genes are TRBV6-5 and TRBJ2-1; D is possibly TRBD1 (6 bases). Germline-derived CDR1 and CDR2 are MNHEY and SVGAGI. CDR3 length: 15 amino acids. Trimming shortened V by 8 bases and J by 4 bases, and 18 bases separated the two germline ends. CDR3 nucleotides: TGTGCCAGCGGGAATAGGGGGATAGGGTACAATGAGCAGTTCTTC. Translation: CASGNRGIGYNEQFF.

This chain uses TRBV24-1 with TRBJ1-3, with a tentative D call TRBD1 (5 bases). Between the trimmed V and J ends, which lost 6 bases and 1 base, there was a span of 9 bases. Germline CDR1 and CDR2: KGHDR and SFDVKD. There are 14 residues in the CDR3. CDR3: CATSPSGSGNTIYF. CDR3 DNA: TGTGCCACCAGTCCTTCAGGGTCTGGAAACACCATATATTTT.

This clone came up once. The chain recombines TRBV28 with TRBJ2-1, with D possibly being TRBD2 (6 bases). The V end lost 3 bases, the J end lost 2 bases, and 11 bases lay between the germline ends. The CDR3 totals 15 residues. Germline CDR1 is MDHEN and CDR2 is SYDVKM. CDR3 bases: TGTGCCAGCAGTTTGGGGGGATCGACCTACAATGAGCAGTTCTTC. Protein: CASSLGGSTYNEQFF.

CDR3 nucleotide sequence: TGTGCCAGCAGCGGACTGACTAGCGGGAGGGCCGCGAATGAGCAGTTCTTC. This encodes CASSGLTSGRAANEQFF. The chain has TRBV5-4 and TRBJ2-1, with TRBD2 identical over 14 bases. Germline V lookup: CDR1 SGHNT, CDR2 YYREEE (reference sequence). The CDR3 is made up of 17 amino acids. V was pared by 4 bases and J by 7 bases, with 10 bases of the junction left unmatched.

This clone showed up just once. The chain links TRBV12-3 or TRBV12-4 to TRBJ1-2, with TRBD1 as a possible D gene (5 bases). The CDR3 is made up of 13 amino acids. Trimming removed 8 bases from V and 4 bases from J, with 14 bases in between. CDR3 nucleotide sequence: TGTGCCAGCGCAGAAGGGGACTTCTATGGCTACACCTTC. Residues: CASAEGDFYGYTF.

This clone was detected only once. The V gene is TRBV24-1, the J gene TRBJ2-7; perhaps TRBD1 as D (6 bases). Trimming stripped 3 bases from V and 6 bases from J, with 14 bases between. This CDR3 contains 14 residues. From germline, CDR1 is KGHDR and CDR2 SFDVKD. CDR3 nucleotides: TGTGCCACCAGTGATAGCAGGGGACCTGGCGAGCAGTACTTC. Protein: CATSDSRGPGEQYF.

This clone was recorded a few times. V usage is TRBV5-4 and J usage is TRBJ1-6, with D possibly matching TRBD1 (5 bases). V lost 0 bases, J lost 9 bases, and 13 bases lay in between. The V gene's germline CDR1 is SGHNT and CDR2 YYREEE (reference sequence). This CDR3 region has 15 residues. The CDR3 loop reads CASSLARQGGSPLHF. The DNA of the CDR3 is TGTGCCAGCAGCTTGGCCCGGCAGGGCGGTTCACCCCTCCACTTT. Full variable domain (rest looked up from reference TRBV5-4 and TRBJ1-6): ETGVTQSPTHLIKTRGQQVTLRCSSQSGHNTVSWYQQALGQGPQFIFQYYREEENGRGNFPPRFSGLQFPNYSSELNVNALELDDSALYLCASSLARQGGSPLHFGNGTRLTVT.

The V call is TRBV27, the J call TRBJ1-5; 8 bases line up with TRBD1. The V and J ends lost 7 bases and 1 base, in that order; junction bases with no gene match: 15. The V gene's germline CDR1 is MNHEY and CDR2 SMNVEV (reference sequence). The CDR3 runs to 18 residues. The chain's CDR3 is CASINPGQVGRSNQPQHF. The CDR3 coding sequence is TGTGCCAGCATTAACCCGGGACAGGTTGGTCGGAGCAATCAGCCCCAGCATTTT.

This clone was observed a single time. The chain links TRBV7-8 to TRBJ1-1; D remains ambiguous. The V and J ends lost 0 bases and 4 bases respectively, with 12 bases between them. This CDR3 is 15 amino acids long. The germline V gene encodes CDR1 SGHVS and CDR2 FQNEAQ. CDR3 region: CASSLALGRGTEAFF. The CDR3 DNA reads TGTGCCAGCAGCTTAGCTCTGGGCCGTGGCACTGAAGCTTTCTTT.

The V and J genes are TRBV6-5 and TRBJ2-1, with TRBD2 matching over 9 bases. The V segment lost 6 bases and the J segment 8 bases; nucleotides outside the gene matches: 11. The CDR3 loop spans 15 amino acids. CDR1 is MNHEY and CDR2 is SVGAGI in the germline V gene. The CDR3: CASRIGLAGVDEQFF. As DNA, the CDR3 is TGTGCCAGCAGAATCGGATTAGCGGGAGTGGATGAGCAGTTCTTC.

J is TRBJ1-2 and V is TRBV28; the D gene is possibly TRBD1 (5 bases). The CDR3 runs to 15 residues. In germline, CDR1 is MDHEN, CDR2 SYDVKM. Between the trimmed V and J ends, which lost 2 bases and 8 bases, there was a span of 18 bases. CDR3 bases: TGTGCCAGCAGTTTACCCGGGACTCTACCGGGGGGCTACACCTTC. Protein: CASSLPGTLPGGYTF.

CDR3 residues: CASSSELASGIYNEQFF. The CDR3 DNA is TGTGCCAGCAGCTCCGAGCTGGCTAGCGGGATCTACAATGAGCAGTTCTTC. The chain combines TRBV7-8 with TRBJ2-1; TRBD2 aligns across 9 bases. V gave up 4 bases and J gave up 3 bases; unmatched junction bases: 10. The V gene's germline CDR1 is SGHVS and CDR2 FQNEAQ. The CDR3 runs 17 residues.

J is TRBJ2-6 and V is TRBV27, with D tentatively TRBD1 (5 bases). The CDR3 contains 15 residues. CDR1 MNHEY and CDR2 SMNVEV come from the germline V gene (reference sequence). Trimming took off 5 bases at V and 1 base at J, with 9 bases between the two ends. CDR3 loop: CASSRPGSGANVLTF. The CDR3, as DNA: TGTGCCAGCAGTCGTCCAGGGTCTGGGGCCAACGTCCTGACTTTC.

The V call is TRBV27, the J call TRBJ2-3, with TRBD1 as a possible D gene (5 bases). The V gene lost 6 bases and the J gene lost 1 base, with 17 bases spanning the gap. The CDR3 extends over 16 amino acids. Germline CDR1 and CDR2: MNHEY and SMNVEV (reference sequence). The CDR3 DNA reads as TGTGCCAGCAGCAACCTTAGGGGTTTGGGCACAGATACGCAGTATTTT. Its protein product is CASSNLRGLGTDTQYF.

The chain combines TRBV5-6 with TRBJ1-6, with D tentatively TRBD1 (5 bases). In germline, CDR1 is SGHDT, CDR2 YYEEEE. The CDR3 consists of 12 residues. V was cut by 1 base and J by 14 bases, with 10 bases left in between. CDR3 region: CASSLRQGALHF. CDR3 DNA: TGTGCCAGCAGCTTGAGGCAGGGTGCCCTCCACTTT.

The CDR3: CASSLSGQNYNSPLHF. In DNA form, the CDR3 reads TGTGCCAGCAGCTTAAGTGGACAGAATTATAATTCACCCCTCCACTTT. This rearrangement joins TRBV7-6 to TRBJ1-6; a possible D gene is TRBD1 (6 bases). The V gene lost 2 bases and the J gene lost 4 bases, with 12 bases spanning the gap. Germline V gene sequence: CDR1 SGHVS, CDR2 FNYEAQ. This CDR3 spans 16 amino acids.